Detailed here is one TCR beta chain. The data were produced by immunoSEQ multiplex PCR, yet TCRdb's version contains in-frame clones alone and is incomplete. The sample lists approximately 220,000 clones; 80% to 90% were seen once. The sample originates from a study of blood T cell repertoires in COVID-19. The CDR3 spans 18 residues. The V segment lost 1 base and the J segment 5 bases; nucleotides outside the gene matches: 15. From germline, CDR1 is SGHVS and CDR2 FQNEAQ. The gene calls are TRBV7-8 and TRBJ2-5, with 8 bases lining up with TRBD2. The clonotype originates from a man aged 35 to 55 with acute or convalescent COVID-19. Sequenced material: peripheral blood. CDR3 sequence: CASSLEGISGSGHETQYF. CDR3 coding DNA: TGTGCCAGCAGCTTAGAGGGAATCAGCGGGAGTGGCCACGAGACCCAGTACTTC. Variable domain in full (rest from reference TRBV7-8 and TRBJ2-5): GAGVSQSPRYKVAKRGQDVALRCDPISGHVSLFWYQQALGQGPEFLTYFQNEAQLDKSGLPSDRFFAERPEGSVSTLKIQRTQQEDSAVYLCASSLEGISGSGHETQYFGPGTRLLVL.